The 29 T cell receptor beta chains below come from one sample, sequenced in a study of neurological immune-mediated disorders. TCRdb passed the 5' RACE reads through MiXCR, listing each CDR3 protein once. The sample consists of almost 85,000 distinct CDR3 sequences, just over 2.5% of them appearing once. Sequenced material: PBMCs. The receptor set was obtained from a young woman with multiple sclerosis.

This clonotype was recorded many times. The gene calls are TRBV11-3 and TRBJ2-7; D is unclear. V lost 1 base and J 2 bases, leaving 6 bases between the germline ends. This CDR3 is built from 13 residues. Germline V lookup: CDR1 SGHNT, CDR2 YENEEA. CDR3 sequence: CASSLAVAYEQYF. Here the CDR3 DNA reads TGTGCCAGCAGCTTAGCAGTGGCCTACGAGCAGTACTTC.

This clonotype was seen repeatedly, ten times or more. The chain uses TRBV12-3 or TRBV12-4 and TRBJ2-2; weak D call: TRBD2 (6 bases). The length of the CDR3 is 12 residues. The ends were cut back, 4 bases at V and 7 bases at J, with 7 bases in the middle. CDR3 amino acids: CASSSSVGELFF. CDR3 in DNA: TGTGCCAGCAGTTCTAGCGTCGGGGAGCTGTTTTTT.

This clonotype was seen at least ten times. This sequence joins TRBV12-3 or TRBV12-4 and TRBJ2-3, with 10 bases that match TRBD2. The CDR3 sequence is 15 residues long. V lost 8 bases and J lost 2; bases outside the gene matches: 7. Here the CDR3 reads CASQRTSGSTDTQYF. In DNA form, the CDR3 reads TGTGCCAGCCAAAGGACTAGCGGCTCCACAGATACGCAGTATTTT.

This clonotype was detected many times. The chain joins TRBV10-2 to TRBJ1-2, with D uncertain. Germline assignment: CDR1 WSHSY and CDR2 SAAADI. The CDR3 consists of 12 residues. Between the trimmed V and J ends, which lost 5 bases and 0 bases, there was a span of 4 bases. The CDR3 DNA reads TGCGCCAGCAGTCAAGCTAACTATGGCTACACCTTC. The encoded protein is CASSQANYGYTF.

This clonotype was counted at least ten times. The genes are TRBV20-1 and TRBJ2-1, with a tentative D call TRBD1 (5 bases). The length of the CDR3 is 17 residues. V was pared by 4 bases and J by 9 bases, with 28 bases between. The germline CDR1 and CDR2 sequences are DFQATT and SNEGSKA (reference sequence). CDR3 in DNA: TGCAGTGCTAACTACCGGATCCGGACCCAGTCAGGGTCTGAGCAGTTCTTC. It translates to CSANYRIRTQSGSEQFF.

This clonotype was observed at least ten times. V gene TRBV20-1 combines with J gene TRBJ2-1, with 13 bases matching TRBD2. Trimming at V came to 6 bases and at J to 5 bases, leaving 4 bases not matched to a gene. The CDR3 spans 14 residues. Germline assignment: CDR1 DFQATT and CDR2 SNEGSKA (reference sequence). The CDR3 reads CSARTSGSHNEQFF. The CDR3 bases are TGCAGTGCCCGGACTAGCGGGAGCCACAATGAGCAGTTCTTC.

This clonotype was counted many times. V and J are TRBV4-3 and TRBJ2-7; 7 bases line up with TRBD2. The CDR3 totals 15 residues. Looked up from germline, CDR1 is LGHNA and CDR2 is YSLEER. The ends lost 4 bases at V and 5 bases at J; junction bases unmatched: 11. CDR3 residues: CASSPDRGGTDEQYF. CDR3 coding DNA: TGCGCCAGCAGCCCAGATCGGGGAGGGACTGACGAGCAGTACTTC.

This clonotype was seen repeatedly, ten times or more. The J gene is TRBJ1-1, the V gene TRBV5-1; D might be TRBD1 (5 bases). This CDR3 is built from 16 residues. Trimming pared 0 bases from V and 0 bases from J, leaving 12 bases between. Germline values: CDR1 SGHRS, CDR2 YFSETQ. DNA for the CDR3: TGCGCCAGCAGCTTGGGGTTTGGGACTTTGAACACTGAAGCTTTCTTT. It codes for CASSLGFGTLNTEAFF.

This clonotype occurred many times. The chain recombines TRBV5-1 with TRBJ2-1; 11 bases are shared with TRBD2. V dropped 4 bases and J dropped 5; count of bases not matched to a gene: 8. CDR1 and CDR2 from the germline V gene are SGHRS and YFSETQ. This CDR3 comprises 16 residues. The CDR3 DNA is TGCGCCAGCAGCATTTTTAGCGGGGGGGATAACAATGAGCAGTTCTTC. Amino acids: CASSIFSGGDNNEQFF.

Many counts were recorded for this clonotype. CDR3 DNA sequence: TGCGCCAGCAGCTTGGTCTCAGATGAAAACTATGGCTACACCTTC. This sequence encodes CASSLVSDENYGYTF. The rearrangement uses TRBV5-1 and TRBJ1-2, with no clear D. This CDR3 is 15 amino acids long. V lost 0 bases and J 2 bases, leaving 11 bases between the germline ends. The germline gives CDR1 SGHRS, CDR2 YFSETQ. Supplemented by reference TRBV5-1 and TRBJ1-2, the full variable domain reads KAGVTQTPRYLIKTRGQQVTLSCSPISGHRSVSWYQQTPGQGLQFLFEYFSETQRNKGNFPGRFSGRQFSNSRSEMNVSTLELGDSALYLCASSLVSDENYGYTFGSGTRLTVV.

There are many counts of this clonotype. The gene calls are TRBV24-1 and TRBJ2-2; D ambiguous. Trimming took off 7 bases at V and 1 base at J, with 12 bases between the two ends. Germline lookup yields CDR1 KGHDR and CDR2 SFDVKD. CDR3 length: 15 residues. The CDR3 coding sequence is TGTGCCACCAGCCATAAGTACGAGAACACCGGGGAGCTGTTTTTT. This codes for CATSHKYENTGELFF.

In this sample, this clonotype turned up a few times. The chain recombines TRBV9 with TRBJ2-5, with D perhaps matching TRBD1 or TRBD2 (5 bases each). CDR1 is SGDLS, CDR2 YYNGEE, per germline. V was shortened by 4 bases and J by 5 bases, with 18 bases between the two germline ends. This CDR3 region has 15 residues. The CDR3 nucleotides read TGTGCCAGCAGCCCCCGGGGCGGCAGCGGCGAGACCCAGTACTTC. This gives the protein CASSPRGGSGETQYF. Supplemented by reference TRBV9 and TRBJ2-5, the full variable domain reads DSGVTQTPKHLITATGQRVTLRCSPRSGDLSVYWYQQSLDQGLQFLIQYYNGEERAKGNILERFSAQQFPDLHSELNLSSLELGDSALYFCASSPRGGSGETQYFGPGTRLLVL.

In its sample, this clonotype was seen many times. The rearrangement links TRBV29-1 to TRBJ2-5; possible D gene TRBD1, 6 bases. Trimming removed 1 base from V and 5 bases from J, with 20 bases in between. CDR1 is SQVTM, CDR2 ANQGSEA, per germline. The CDR3 contains 16 residues. The CDR3 region has the DNA TGCAGCGTTGAAGTCCCTTTACAGGGCACCGGGGAGACCCAGTACTTC. Protein: CSVEVPLQGTGETQYF.

This clonotype was seen many times. The rearrangement uses TRBV7-6 and TRBJ2-1, with TRBD2 matching 7 bases. V lost 5 bases and J lost 9; bases outside the gene matches: 10. The V gene's germline CDR1 is SGHVS and CDR2 FNYEAQ. There are 14 residues in the CDR3. DNA for the CDR3: TGTGCCAGCAGCCGCGGACTAGGGCTAGGTGAGCAGTTCTTC. As protein: CASSRGLGLGEQFF.

This clonotype has ten or more counts. V and J are TRBV12-3 or TRBV12-4 and TRBJ2-1; D possibly uses TRBD1 or TRBD2 (6 bases each). The CDR3 sequence is 15 residues long. V was clipped by 3 bases and J by 10 bases, with 19 bases between them. The CDR3 bases are TGTGCCAGCAGTTTGAGAGTTCTGACGGGGGCGGAGCAGTTCTTC. Amino acids: CASSLRVLTGAEQFF.

The table lists this clonotype with many counts. V and J are TRBV29-1 and TRBJ2-1; 8 bases agree with TRBD2. Germline CDR1 SQVTM, CDR2 ANQGSEA. V trimming: 6 bases; J trimming: 5 bases; junction bases outside the gene matches: 9. CDR3 length: 14 residues. CDR3 in amino acids: CSVSPGLGDNEQFF. CDR3 DNA: TGCAGCGTAAGCCCGGGACTAGGGGACAATGAGCAGTTCTTC.

This clonotype was seen repeatedly, ten times or more. V gene TRBV7-8 combines with J gene TRBJ2-1; D might be TRBD2 (5 bases). The V end was cut by 5 bases, the J end by 1 base, with 12 bases between. CDR3 length: 15 amino acids. The germline gives CDR1 SGHVS, CDR2 FQNEAQ. This chain's CDR3 is CASSAADPSYNEQFF. The CDR3 DNA follows: TGTGCCAGCAGCGCAGCGGACCCATCCTACAATGAGCAGTTCTTC. The full variable domain, in which reference TRBV7-8 and TRBJ2-1 provide the parts outside the CDR3, is GAGVSQSPRYKVAKRGQDVALRCDPISGHVSLFWYQQALGQGPEFLTYFQNEAQLDKSGLPSDRFFAERPEGSVSTLKIQRTQQEDSAVYLCASSAADPSYNEQFFGPGTRLTVL.

The rearrangement links TRBV11-3 to TRBJ2-1; 14 bases align to TRBD2. The V gene end was trimmed by 4 bases and the J gene end by 5 bases; junction bases not matched to a gene: 7. The CDR3 totals 17 residues. CDR1 and CDR2 from the germline V gene are SGHNT and YENEEA. The CDR3 region is CASSSIGLAGGHNEQFF. CDR3 coding DNA: TGTGCCAGCAGCTCGATAGGACTAGCGGGAGGCCACAATGAGCAGTTCTTC.

This clonotype has at least ten counts. V gene TRBV10-3 combines with J gene TRBJ1-1; no reliable D call. The CDR3 extends over 13 amino acids. CDR1 is ENHRY, CDR2 SYGVKD, per germline. Trimming cost V 7 bases and J 1 base, with 10 bases left between them. The CDR3 DNA reads as TGTGCCATCACTTTGACGGAGAACACTGAAGCTTTCTTT. Its translation: CAITLTENTEAFF.

The table lists this clonotype with many counts. This chain uses TRBV7-2 with TRBJ1-3; TRBD1 is a possible D gene (5 bases). Germline values: CDR1 SGHTA, CDR2 FQGNSA. Trimming left V 5 bases short and J 3 bases short, with 14 bases between. The CDR3 consists of 15 residues. For the CDR3, the DNA is TGTGCCAGCAGCCCCCGGCAGGGCGGTGGAAACACCATATATTTT. This translates into CASSPRQGGGNTIYF.

This clonotype was counted many times. The CDR3 is CSARDIGAEQFF. In nucleotides, the CDR3 is TGCAGTGCTAGGGATATAGGGGCTGAGCAGTTCTTC. V gene TRBV20-1 combines with J gene TRBJ2-1; D is perhaps TRBD1 (5 bases). Germline assignment: CDR1 DFQATT and CDR2 SNEGSKA (reference sequence). The CDR3 is 12 amino acids. The ends were cut back, 3 bases at V and 9 bases at J, with 12 bases in the middle.

This clonotype was detected ten times or more. The rearrangement links TRBV10-3 to TRBJ1-1; D perhaps matches TRBD1 (6 bases). Germline loops: CDR1 ENHRY, CDR2 SYGVKD. V lost 7 bases and J 2 bases, leaving 11 bases between the germline ends. The CDR3 is made up of 13 amino acids. CDR3 nucleotide sequence: TGTGCCATCAAATCGGACAGAAACACTGAAGCTTTCTTT. Residues: CAIKSDRNTEAFF.

This clonotype was observed many times. The chain has TRBV29-1 and TRBJ2-5, with TRBD1 identical over 7 bases. Trimming removed 7 bases from V and 5 bases from J; junction bases left unmatched: 13. There are 14 residues in the CDR3. Germline V CDR1 and CDR2: SQVTM, ANQGSEA. The CDR3 loop is CSESDRDEWETQYF. CDR3 in DNA: TGCAGCGAGAGCGACAGGGATGAGTGGGAGACCCAGTACTTC.

This clonotype was picked up many times. The chain employs TRBV29-1 and TRBJ2-7; no clear D gene. The CDR3 runs 17 residues. Germline CDR1 SQVTM, CDR2 ANQGSEA. Trimming took 5 bases from V and 3 from J, leaving 26 bases between them. CDR3 residues: CSVSVSCISPVDYEQYF. The DNA for the CDR3 is TGCAGCGTTTCTGTTTCGTGTATCTCTCCAGTGGACTACGAGCAGTACTTC.

This clonotype occurred many times. The chain recombines TRBV7-9 with TRBJ2-1; weak D call: TRBD1 (6 bases). CDR3 length equals 15 residues. The V and J ends lost 4 bases and 7 bases respectively, with 17 bases between them. Per germline, CDR1 SEHNR and CDR2 FQNEAQ (reference sequence). The CDR3 nucleotides read TGTGCCAGCAGCTCAACCGGGACATCGGGAAATGAGCAGTTCTTC. Translated, it gives CASSSTGTSGNEQFF.

This clonotype was counted at least ten times. The J gene is TRBJ2-1, the V gene TRBV9; 8 bases match TRBD1. CDR1 is SGDLS, CDR2 YYNGEE, per germline. This CDR3 has 15 residues. The V segment lost 2 bases and the J segment 1 base; nucleotides outside the gene matches: 2. The CDR3 here is CASSVRDRSYNEQFF. In DNA, the CDR3 is TGTGCCAGCAGCGTCCGGGACAGGTCCTACAATGAGCAGTTCTTC.

The sample holds many counts of this clonotype. The CDR3 spells CSARDQGWRGQYTQYF. CDR3 bases: TGCAGTGCTAGAGATCAGGGCTGGCGGGGCCAATATACGCAGTATTTT. This rearrangement joins TRBV20-1 to TRBJ2-3; D is possibly TRBD2 (6 bases). The CDR3 spans 16 residues. Germline V gives CDR1 DFQATT, CDR2 SNEGSKA (reference sequence). Trimming pared 0 bases from V and 7 bases from J, leaving 20 bases between.

This clonotype has a count of ten or more. The genes are TRBV13 and TRBJ2-7, with 10 bases matching TRBD2. Germline V gene data show CDR1 as PRHDT and CDR2 as FYEKMQ (reference sequence). Losses at the gene ends were 5 bases for V and 3 bases for J; bases not matched to a gene: 4. The CDR3 length is 14 residues. The CDR3 loop reads CASSPSSGSYEQYF. For the CDR3, the DNA is TGTGCCAGCAGCCCGTCTAGCGGGAGCTACGAGCAGTACTTC.

This clonotype was detected many times. V gene TRBV5-5 combines with J gene TRBJ2-3; TRBD2 aligns across 9 bases. The germline V gene has CDR1 SGHKS and CDR2 YYEKEE (reference sequence). The CDR3 is made up of 16 amino acids. V shed 3 bases and J 2 bases; nucleotides not matched to a gene: 7. CDR3 nucleotides: TGTGCCAGCAGCTCCGTAGCGGGAGTTGACACAGATACGCAGTATTTT. It yields the protein CASSSVAGVDTDTQYF.